This T cell receptor beta chain was observed in a study of cytomegalovirus exposure and HLA in healthy donors (dated by TCRdb to the late 2010s). As for the study more broadly: In an earlier analysis of some 550 of the donors, 250 to 350 Gb of sequence data and 95 million to 130 million unique TCR beta sequences from about 190 million T cells were reported. Approximately 330 gigabases of sequencing data and 91 million or so unique TCR sequences made up an early release that covered approximately 650 HLA-typed donors. Of the 300 to 400 genotyped donors, 65% to 90% fell in the genetic ancestry cluster associated with self-reported Caucasian donors. The study aimed to test whether cataloging public T cell receptors could reveal signatures of past pathogen exposure. The study profiled the T cell repertoires of around 700 subjects by immunosequencing and related them to cytomegalovirus serostatus. A separate validation cohort of 100 to 150 different subjects was used in addition to the 666-subject first cohort. The study combined high-throughput TCR immunosequencing, statistical association of individual TCRs with disease status, and machine learning to predict cytomegalovirus infection status. To study patterns of TCR occurrence, a later analysis re-analyzed previously published TCR beta repertoires from 600 to 750 donors and added high-resolution HLA genotyping. Rather than drawing on any new phenotypic data, the later analysis identified candidate immune exposures from TCR beta sequences and the way those sequences occurred across donors. To decide whether each TCR beta V gene segment behaved as functional or pseudogenic, an earlier analysis of some 600 of the donors relied on high-throughput TCR beta sequencing. Alongside the repertoire data, information on donor age, sex, ethnicity and CMV serostatus was compiled. Genome-wide SNP genotypes for about 65% of the roughly 670 donors were used in a later genetic analysis, which treated that subset as a discovery cohort. Every discovery cohort repertoire had been produced on one sequencing platform. HLA typing included class I and class II loci at four-digit resolution. The number of donors typed differed by locus, with 629-630 for A, B, C, DRB1 and DQB1, around 500 for DQA1, 600 to 610 for DPA1, and some 470 for DPB1. Because of strong linkage in the cohort, five DR-DQ haplotypes were treated as single units for association and clustering. Across approximately 400 genotyped donors of the cohort, an average of approximately 200,000 unique TCR beta nucleotide sequences per donor were sequenced, and approximately 17% of those sequences were non-productive.

General conclusions and limits of the study: Because counts were too low, about 15 rarely observed V segments, including chromosome 9 orphons, were left out of the earlier analysis of approximately 500 of the donors. When HLA alleles, especially DR and DQ, strongly co-occurred, TCR associations were difficult to assign to individual alleles. An association between a missense DCLRE1C variant and V-gene and J-gene trimming of TCR beta chains was found in a later genetic analysis and replicated in an independent cohort. A cluster of highly shared sequence variants was judged likely to represent a technical artifact of the sequencing pipeline. According to a later genetic analysis, donors in an Asian-associated ancestry cluster had fewer N-insertions in productive TCRs than the roughly 670-donor mean. A later analysis found that TCR association rates varied across HLA loci, with DRB1 alleles showing the most associated TCRs and HLA-C alleles the fewest. Correlated functional status among segregating V segments might be attributable to linkage disequilibrium, but an unknown experimental factor could not be ruled out. Some IMGT-functional V segments, including TRBV6-2 and TRBV6-3, could not be distinguished by the 87-base-pair reads and were therefore excluded. It was suggested by the authors that the approach could potentially be generalized to other disease states and immunological phenotypes. The cohort was sequenced for TCR beta chains only, and without alpha or paired-chain data the features that could be detected were limited. Because HLA typing was unavailable for some donors at each locus, only the typed subset was used in association tests. A further reported finding was that TCR beta sequences accurately predicted the HLA-A and HLA-B alleles for most subjects in the first cohort. In both the original and validation cohorts, the classifier was reported to diagnose cytomegalovirus status with high specificity and sensitivity. The only immune exposure information available for the cohort was CMV serostatus. In a later analysis, most CMV-associated TCR beta chains were found to appear HLA-restricted, with HLA associations seemingly driven largely by CMV exposure. Most TCR sequences were seen in very few donors, while some public TCRs were found in many individuals. An earlier analysis of approximately 590 of the donors showed that most TCR beta V segments appeared in productive rearrangements either about 87% or about 30% of the time, which broadly matched IMGT annotations. Three of the identified cytomegalovirus-associated TCR beta chains were confirmed in vitro to be specific for cytomegalovirus antigens. In a later analysis, some 18,000 TCR beta sequences were associated with specific HLA alleles at a false discovery rate of 0.05. In a later analysis, HLA-associated TCR beta chains were found to be more clonally expanded and to have lower generation probabilities than equally common non-associated chains. In a later analysis, several top co-occurrence clusters were reported to appear linked to parvovirus B19, influenza, CMV and Epstein-Barr virus. The study gave a list of around 170 TCR beta chains associated with cytomegalovirus. Sequencing depth was assumed to be roughly uniform across donors in the presence/absence analyses, though that assumption may not hold.

In total, approximately 700 healthy bone marrow donors made up the cohort. At the time of sampling, all cohort members were nominally healthy, though unrecorded immune exposures were likely present. The donor tested CMV seronegative, placing the donor among the 350 to 400 seronegative members of the cohort. Every donor gave a peripheral blood sample, and the peripheral blood mononuclear cells from that sample were used for TCR beta sequencing. The Qiagen DNeasy Blood Extraction Kit was used to extract genomic DNA from the blood cell samples. In regard to this clone: Its specific antigen is unknown. Base qualities are missing; no much larger clone stands one base away.

The library relied on the immunoSEQ multiplex PCR assay. For the multiplex PCR, a mixture combining 60 forward primers for TCR Vbeta segments and 13 reverse primers for TCR Jbeta segments was used. The CDR3 region of rearranged TCR beta genes was amplified from genomic DNA with a multiplex PCR assay. On the Illumina HiSeq System, the amplified TCR beta libraries were sequenced as 87-base-pair reads. As for the original processing: A later analysis counted some 80 million unique TCR beta chains across the 650 to 700 repertoires, and roughly 10 million of these chains were shared by at least two donors. A nearest-neighbor algorithm error-corrected the raw reads and collapsed the reads into unique sequences, merging closely related sequences to remove PCR and sequencing errors. CDR3 sequences were aligned to IMGT reference sequences to assign V, D and J gene segments. For a sequence to be retained, at least a six-nucleotide match to both a V gene segment and a J gene segment was required. A rearrangement was called productive if the CDR3 had no stop codons and remained in frame with V and J, and every other rearrangement was called non-productive. CDR3 was defined by IMGT convention, running from the second conserved V-encoded cysteine to the conserved J-encoded phenylalanine. The earlier analysis of about 610 of the donors excluded any sequence lacking an unambiguous match to a single V gene segment. An earlier analysis of several hundred of the donors classified V segments as functional when productive rearrangements were above 56.7% and as segregating when the standard deviation between donors was above 5%. To diagnose cytomegalovirus status from the catalog of TCR beta chain sequences, a statistical classification framework was built. In a later analysis, V and J genes were assigned by comparing TCR nucleotide sequences against IMGT/GENE-DB human TR gene sequences. In a later analysis, CDR3 sequences and most-parsimonious VDJ recombination scenarios were assigned using the TCRdist pipeline. A later analysis defined each TCR beta chain by its CDR3 amino acid sequence plus V-gene family, and excluded reads lacking a unique V-gene family. As a way to deal with suspected cross-contamination and a sequencing artifact, a later analysis dropped 450 to 600 nucleotide sequences that were highly shared and had low generation probability. For each public chain, a later analysis derived a clonal expansion index from normalized ranks of inferred template counts within each repertoire. A later analysis computed generation probabilities with a VDJ recombination model fitted to out-of-frame rearrangements, and checked the results against IGoR. Hypergeometric tests were used in a later analysis to score TCR-TCR, TCR-HLA and TCR-CMV co-occurrence, with a repertoire-size bias correction applied to the TCR pairs. In a later analysis, false discovery rates were estimated by permuting HLA or CMV assignments 20 times. In a later analysis, co-occurring TCRs were grouped using DBSCAN, with TCRdist sequence similarity added in when clustering inside HLA-allele-positive subsets. For co-occurrence clustering, repertoires with fewer than 30,000 or more than 120,000 public chains were excluded, along with roughly five repertoires with anomalous nucleotide sharing. TCRdb took over this immuneACCESS table, retaining in-frame rearrangements with V and J assigned. Such tables are incomplete; in checked studies, under half of the missing clones stem from an unresolved V gene, and the remainder is unexplained. V, J and clone size are those of that table, while D and trimming were read from the DNA. This sample is represented by 100,000 or so clones; about 79% of them were singletons. The biggest ten clones account for around 1.2% of the sample.

Ends trimmed: V by 6 bases, J by 0 bases; bases unmatched to a gene: 9. Inclusive of the bounding cysteine and phenylalanine, the CDR3 is 16 residues long. This entry keeps only the CDR3 DNA: 48 bases, framed from base 1. CDR1 and CDR2 were assigned from the germline V gene (reference sequence) as MNHEY and SMNVEV. The sequence came from a woman younger than 30 in good health and CMV-seronegative. Sequencing was performed on PBMCs. This chain is built from TRBV27 and TRBJ2-3, with TRBD1 matching 7 junction bases. CDR3 sequence: CASRQYTGDSTDTQYF. The nucleotide sequence is given as TGTGCCAGCAGACAATACACAGGGGACAGCACAGATACGCAGTATTTT.